The TCR beta chain described here comes from a study of response to subunit inactivated influenza vaccine (dated 2018 in TCRdb). General notes on the study: To follow how T cells responded to a trivalent subunit inactivated influenza vaccine, the researchers relied on deep quantitative profiling of the T cell receptor repertoire.

Libraries came from RT-PCR. Instrument on record: Illumina HiSeq 2500. TCRdb applied fastp at Q25 and MiXCR to the public reads, then kept only in-frame beta chains. For every CDR3 protein sequence, its rows merge into one entry that carries the most common genes and DNA. For this sample there are over 450,000 distinct CDR3 sequences; under 15% appear just once. The ten most abundant clones make up approximately 14% of the sample. The label giving this sample's time point can be read as: approximately 45 days after influenza vaccine administration. General findings and caveats noted by the study authors: It was suggested by the authors that each seasonal influenza vaccination may recruit only a limited number of new T cells.

A remark on this clonotype: Which antigen it targets is not known. No much larger clone is present one base from it, and per-base qualities are unavailable.

For CDR1 and CDR2, the germline V gene (reference sequence) lists MNHEY and SMNVEV. The CDR3, from cysteine to phenylalanine, totals 16 residues. The DNA shown is the 48-base CDR3, in frame from base 1. At the junction V is shortened by 1 base and J by 5 bases, with 17 bases in between. Sequencing was performed on PBMCs from blood, taken 40 to 50 days after vaccination. The chain is encoded by TRBV27 joined to TRBJ1-1; a weak D assignment points to TRBD1 (5 bases agree). The receptor's source is a man between 50 and 59 years old who received an inactivated influenza vaccine. Donor details come from another sample of the same person, matched by shared clones. The CDR3 protein sequence reads: CASSLYQEMGETEAFF. The bases read TGTGCCAGCAGTTTATACCAGGAAATGGGGGAAACTGAAGCTTTCTTT.